Below, 4 T cell receptor beta chains from the same sample are listed, as sequenced in a study of cytomegalovirus exposure and HLA in healthy donors. In the PCR, 60 Vbeta and 13 Jbeta primers were used. Using immunoSEQ multiplex PCR, the repertoire was profiled, and TCRdb retains in-frame clones only, with some absent. The sample contains 75,000 to 100,000 clones, about 81% of which appear only once. The sequencing sample was made of PBMCs. The receptors here all came from a man in his late teens or twenties in good health and CMV-seropositive.

The rearrangement joins TRBV6-5 to TRBJ1-5; no definite D call. Trimming cost V 5 bases and J 0 bases, with 11 bases left between them. Germline V gene lookup returns CDR1 MNHEY and CDR2 SVGAGI. The CDR3 is 15 amino acids. The DNA for the CDR3 is TGTGCCAGCAGTCCCCGACAATCTAGCAATCAGCCCCAGCATTTT. This codes for CASSPRQSSNQPQHF.

Notes on this clone: Other DNA sequences in the sample encode the same CDR3. V is TRBV2 and J is TRBJ1-2; possible D gene TRBD1, 6 bases. The CDR3 spans 14 residues. V shed 8 bases and J shed 2 bases, with 15 bases lying between them. The germline V gene has CDR1 SNHLY and CDR2 FYNNEI. This chain's CDR3 is CASLPGQGNYGYTF. CDR3 in DNA: TGTGCCAGCCTCCCGGGGCAGGGGAACTATGGCTACACCTTC.

The CDR3 region has the DNA TGTGCCAGCAGCGTAGCCTCATCGGCTAGCGGGGGAGAGACCCAGTACTTC. Translated, it gives CASSVASSASGGETQYF. The chain employs TRBV9 and TRBJ2-5; 10 nucleotides line up with TRBD2. V shed 0 bases, J shed 4 bases, and the junction held 9 bases outside the gene matches. The V gene's germline CDR1 is SGDLS and CDR2 YYNGEE. The CDR3 extends over 17 amino acids.

The gene calls are TRBV6-4 and TRBJ1-5; a possible D gene is TRBD1 (5 bases). V lost 5 bases and J lost 2, with 19 bases in between. CDR3 size: 17 residues. The V gene's germline CDR1 is MRHNA and CDR2 SNTAGT. The chain's CDR3 is CASSWALDRLGNQPQHF. In nucleotides, the CDR3 is TGTGCCAGCAGTTGGGCTTTAGACAGATTGGGCAATCAGCCCCAGCATTTT.